This TCR beta chain was observed in a study of cytomegalovirus exposure and HLA in healthy donors. Study conclusions and caveats: Later analysis demonstrated an association between a missense DCLRE1C variant and TCR beta V- and J-gene trimming.

The PCR was carried out with 60 Vbeta primers and 13 Jbeta primers. Sequencing was performed with immunoSEQ multiplex PCR; in TCRdb, only in-frame clones are kept and a portion is missing. The sample consists of some 170,000 clones, 70% to 90% of them appearing once. The CDR3 runs 13 residues. The ends were cut back, 4 bases at V and 1 base at J, with 7 bases in the middle. The germline gives CDR1 SNHLY, CDR2 FYNNEI. Concerning this clone itself: Its specificity is unknown.

Sequencing was performed on PBMCs. V is TRBV2 and J is TRBJ1-2; D uncertain. This sequence was found in a woman aged 18-29 years in good health and CMV-seronegative. In nucleotides, the CDR3 is TGTGCCAGCAGTGGGAGTATTAACTATGGCTACACCTTC. Translation gives CASSGSINYGYTF.